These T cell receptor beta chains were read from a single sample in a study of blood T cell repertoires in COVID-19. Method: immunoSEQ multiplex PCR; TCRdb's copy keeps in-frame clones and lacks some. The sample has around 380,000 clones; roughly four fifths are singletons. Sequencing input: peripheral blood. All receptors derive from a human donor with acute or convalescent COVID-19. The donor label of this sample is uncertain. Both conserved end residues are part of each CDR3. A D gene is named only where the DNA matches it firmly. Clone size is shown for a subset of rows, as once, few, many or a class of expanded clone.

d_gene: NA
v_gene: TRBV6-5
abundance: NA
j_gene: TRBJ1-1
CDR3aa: CASSSAGGTEAFF
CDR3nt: TGTGCCAGCAGTTCCGCGGGGGGCACTGAAGCTTTCTTT

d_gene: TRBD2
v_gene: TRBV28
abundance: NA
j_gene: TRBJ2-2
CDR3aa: CASSWPRGGLSGELFF
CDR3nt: TGTGCCAGCAGTTGGCCGCGGGGGGGCCTAAGCGGGGAGCTGTTTTTT

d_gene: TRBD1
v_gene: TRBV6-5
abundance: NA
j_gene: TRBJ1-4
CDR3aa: CASSYSSTGVEKLFF
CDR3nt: TGTGCCAGCAGTTACTCGTCGACAGGGGTTGAAAAACTGTTTTTT

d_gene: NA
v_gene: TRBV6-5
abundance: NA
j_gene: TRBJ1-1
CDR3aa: CASSYANRETEAFF
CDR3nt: TGTGCCAGCAGTTACGCTAACAGGGAGACTGAAGCTTTCTTT

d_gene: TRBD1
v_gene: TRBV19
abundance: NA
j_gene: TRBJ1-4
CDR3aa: CASSRRPGQPNEKLFF
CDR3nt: TGTGCCAGTAGTCGGCGACCGGGACAGCCGAATGAAAAACTGTTTTTT

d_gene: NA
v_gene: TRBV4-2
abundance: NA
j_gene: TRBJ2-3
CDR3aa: CASSQDANGQRRTDTQYF
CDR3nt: TGTGCCAGCAGCCAAGATGCAAACGGACAGCGACGCACAGATACGCAGTATTTT

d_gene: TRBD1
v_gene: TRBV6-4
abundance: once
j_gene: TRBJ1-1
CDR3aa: CASRAGTGNTEAFF
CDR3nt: TGTGCCAGCAGAGCCGGGACAGGGAACACTGAAGCTTTCTTT

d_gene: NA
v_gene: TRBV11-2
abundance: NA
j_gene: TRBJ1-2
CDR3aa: CASSFGQGSEGYTF
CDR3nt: TGTGCCAGCAGCTTTGGCCAGGGGAGCGAGGGCTACACCTTC

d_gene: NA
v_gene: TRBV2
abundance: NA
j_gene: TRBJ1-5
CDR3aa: CASSLDRLGVQPQHF
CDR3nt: TGTGCCAGCAGTCTTGACAGATTAGGAGTTCAGCCCCAGCATTTT

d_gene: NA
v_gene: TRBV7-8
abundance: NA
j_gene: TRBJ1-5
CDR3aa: CASSLSFRANQPQHF
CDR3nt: TGTGCCAGCAGCTTGAGTTTCAGGGCTAATCAGCCCCAGCATTTT

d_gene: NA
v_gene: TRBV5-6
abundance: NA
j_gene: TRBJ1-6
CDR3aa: CASSATRDSYNSPLHF
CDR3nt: TGTGCCAGCAGCGCGACCCGGGACTCCTATAATTCACCCCTCCACTTT

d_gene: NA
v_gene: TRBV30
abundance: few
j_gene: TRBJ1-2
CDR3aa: CASRLYGYTF
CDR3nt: TGTGCCTCCCGACTATATGGCTACACCTTC

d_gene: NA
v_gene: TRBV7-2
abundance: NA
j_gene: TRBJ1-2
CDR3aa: CASSNRHETSYGYTF
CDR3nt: TGTGCCAGCAGCAATCGACATGAGACCTCTTATGGCTACACCTTC

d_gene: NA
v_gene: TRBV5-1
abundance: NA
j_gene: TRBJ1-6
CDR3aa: CASRDTNSPLHF
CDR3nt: TGCGCCAGCAGGGACACCAATTCACCCCTCCACTTT

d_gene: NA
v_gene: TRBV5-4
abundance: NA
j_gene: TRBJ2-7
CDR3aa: CASSPIDSSYEQYF
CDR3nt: TGTGCCAGCAGCCCTATCGATAGCTCCTACGAGCAGTACTTC

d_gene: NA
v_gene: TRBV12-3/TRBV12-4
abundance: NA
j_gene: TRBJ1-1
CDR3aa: CASSFPGNTEAFF
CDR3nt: TGTGCCAGCAGTTTCCCGGGAAACACTGAAGCTTTCTTT

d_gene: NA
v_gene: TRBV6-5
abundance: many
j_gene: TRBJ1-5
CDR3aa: CASRAGVMAPQHF
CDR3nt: TGTGCCAGCAGAGCGGGTGTTATGGCGCCCCAGCATTTT

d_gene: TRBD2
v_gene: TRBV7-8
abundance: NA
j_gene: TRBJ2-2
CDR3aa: CALGGAGELFF
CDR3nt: TGTGCCCTGGGGGGGGCCGGGGAGCTGTTTTTT

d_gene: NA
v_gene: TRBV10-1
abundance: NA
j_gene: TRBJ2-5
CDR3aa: CASSDPGSETQYF
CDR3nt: TGCGCCAGCAGTGACCCGGGTTCAGAGACCCAGTACTTC

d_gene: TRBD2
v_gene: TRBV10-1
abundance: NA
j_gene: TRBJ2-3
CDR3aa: CASSESMASGRSTDTQYF
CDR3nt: TGCGCCAGCAGTGAGTCGATGGCTAGCGGGAGGAGCACAGATACGCAGTATTTT

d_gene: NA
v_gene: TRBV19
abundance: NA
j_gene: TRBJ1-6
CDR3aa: CASSTDRNSPLHF
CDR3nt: TGTGCCAGTAGTACCGACAGGAATTCACCCCTCCACTTT

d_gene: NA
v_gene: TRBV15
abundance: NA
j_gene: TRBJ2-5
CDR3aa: CATSPSGGEGRETQYF
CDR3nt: TGTGCCACCAGCCCGTCCGGCGGGGAAGGGCGAGAGACCCAGTACTTC

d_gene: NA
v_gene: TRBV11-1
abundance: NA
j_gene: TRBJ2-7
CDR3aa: CATPPRGTLGYEQYF
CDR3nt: TGTGCCACCCCGCCGAGGGGGACCTTGGGCTACGAGCAGTACTTC

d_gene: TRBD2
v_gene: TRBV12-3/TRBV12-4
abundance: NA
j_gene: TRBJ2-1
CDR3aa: CASSLALAGKQFF
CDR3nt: TGTGCCAGCAGTTTAGCGTTAGCGGGGAAGCAGTTCTTC

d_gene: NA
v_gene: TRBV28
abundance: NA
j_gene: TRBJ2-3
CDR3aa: CASSAINRVRVPDTQYF
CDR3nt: TGTGCCAGCAGTGCGATAAACAGGGTGAGAGTCCCAGATACGCAGTATTTT

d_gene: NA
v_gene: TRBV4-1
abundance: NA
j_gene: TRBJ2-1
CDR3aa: CASSQGPSYNEQFF
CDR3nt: TGCGCCAGCAGCCAAGGTCCGAGTTACAATGAGCAGTTCTTC

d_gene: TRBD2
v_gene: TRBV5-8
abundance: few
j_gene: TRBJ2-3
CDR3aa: CASTLRGLATDTQYF
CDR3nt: TGTGCCAGCACCCTTCGGGGACTAGCGACAGATACGCAGTATTTT

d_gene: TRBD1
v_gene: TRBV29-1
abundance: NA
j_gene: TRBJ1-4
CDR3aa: CSVREWGQDNEKLFF
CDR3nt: TGCAGCGTTAGGGAATGGGGACAGGATAATGAAAAACTGTTTTTT

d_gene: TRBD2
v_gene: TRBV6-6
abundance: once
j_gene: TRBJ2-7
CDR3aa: CASSPQRGLVYEQYF
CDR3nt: TGTGCCAGCAGTCCCCAAAGGGGACTAGTCTACGAGCAGTACTTC

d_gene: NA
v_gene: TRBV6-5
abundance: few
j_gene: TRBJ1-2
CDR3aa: CASSHRVGGYTF
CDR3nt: TGTGCCAGCAGCCACAGGGTTGGCGGCTACACCTTC

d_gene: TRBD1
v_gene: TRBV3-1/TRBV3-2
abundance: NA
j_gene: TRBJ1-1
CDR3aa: CASSSGGGDTEAFF
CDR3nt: TGTGCCAGCAGCTCAGGGGGCGGAGATACTGAAGCTTTCTTT

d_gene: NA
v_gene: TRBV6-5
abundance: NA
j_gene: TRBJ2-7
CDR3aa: CASSYNGLTSYEQYF
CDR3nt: TGTGCCAGCAGTTACAACGGATTGACAAGCTACGAGCAGTACTTC

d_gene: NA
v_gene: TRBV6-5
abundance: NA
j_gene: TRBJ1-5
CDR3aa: CASSYSYGNNQPQHF
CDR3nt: TGTGCCAGCAGTTACTCGTACGGGAACAATCAGCCCCAGCATTTT

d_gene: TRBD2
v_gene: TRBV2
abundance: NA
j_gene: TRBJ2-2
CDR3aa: CASSVTSGGSTGELFF
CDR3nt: TGTGCCAGCAGCGTCACTAGCGGGGGCAGCACCGGGGAGCTGTTTTTT

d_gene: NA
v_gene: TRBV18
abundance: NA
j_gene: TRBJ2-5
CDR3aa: CASSENSAETQYF
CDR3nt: TGTGCCAGCTCGGAAAATAGCGCTGAGACCCAGTACTTC

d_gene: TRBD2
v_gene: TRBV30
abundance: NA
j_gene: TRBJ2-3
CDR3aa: CAWRRAGGADTQYF
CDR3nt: TGTGCCTGGAGACGAGCGGGAGGGGCAGATACGCAGTATTTT

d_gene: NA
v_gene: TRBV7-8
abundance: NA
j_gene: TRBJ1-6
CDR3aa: CASSLADSRGSPLHF
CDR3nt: TGTGCCAGCAGCTTAGCGGATAGCAGGGGTTCACCCCTCCACTTT

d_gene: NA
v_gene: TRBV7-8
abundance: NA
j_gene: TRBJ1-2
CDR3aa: CASSVNYGYTF
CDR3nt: TGTGCCAGCTCGGTCAACTATGGCTACACCTTC

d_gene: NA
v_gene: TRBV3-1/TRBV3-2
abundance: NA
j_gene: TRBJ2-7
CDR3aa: CASATAGGTYEQYF
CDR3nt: TGTGCCAGCGCCACGGCAGGGGGGACCTACGAGCAGTACTTC

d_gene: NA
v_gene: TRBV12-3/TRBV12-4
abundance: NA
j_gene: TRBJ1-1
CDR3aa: CASSFSTNTEAFF
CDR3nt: TGTGCCAGCAGTTTTAGTACGAACACTGAAGCTTTCTTT

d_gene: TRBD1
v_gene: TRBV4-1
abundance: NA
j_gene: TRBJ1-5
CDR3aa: CASSQDGQGLNQPQHF
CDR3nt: TGCGCCAGCAGCCAAGACGGACAGGGATTAAATCAGCCCCAGCATTTT

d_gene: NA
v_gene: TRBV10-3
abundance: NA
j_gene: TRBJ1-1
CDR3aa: CAIRDTGSGDAAFF
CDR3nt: TGTGCCATCAGAGACACGGGGAGTGGAGATGCAGCTTTCTTT

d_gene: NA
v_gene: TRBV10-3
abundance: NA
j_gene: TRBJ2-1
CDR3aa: CATTVGGGRYEQFF
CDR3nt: TGTGCCACCACCGTTGGGGGGGGGCGTTATGAGCAGTTCTTC

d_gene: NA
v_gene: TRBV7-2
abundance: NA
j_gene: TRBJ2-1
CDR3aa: CASSSQPTPGEQFF
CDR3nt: TGTGCCAGCAGCTCACAACCAACCCCCGGGGAGCAGTTCTTC

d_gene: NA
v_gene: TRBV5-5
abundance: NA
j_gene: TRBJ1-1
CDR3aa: CASSLPPPGTEAFF
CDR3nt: TGTGCCAGCAGCTTACCTCCCCCCGGGACAGAAGCTTTCTTT

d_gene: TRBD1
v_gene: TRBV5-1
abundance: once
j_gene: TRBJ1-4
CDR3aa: CASSLVGQGNEKLFF
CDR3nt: TGCGCCAGCAGCTTGGTGGGACAGGGTAATGAAAAACTGTTTTTT

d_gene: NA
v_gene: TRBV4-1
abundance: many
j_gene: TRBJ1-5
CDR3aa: CASSREYSNQPQHF
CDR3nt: TGCGCCAGCAGCAGGGAGTATAGCAATCAGCCCCAGCATTTT

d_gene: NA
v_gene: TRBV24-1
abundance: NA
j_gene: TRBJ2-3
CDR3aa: CTTSDLLSGSTDTQYF
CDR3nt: TGTACCACCAGTGATTTGCTTTCAGGATCCACAGATACGCAGTATTTT

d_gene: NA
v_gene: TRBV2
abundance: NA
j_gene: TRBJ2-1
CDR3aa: CASSLFGEGLGEQFF
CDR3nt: TGTGCCAGCAGTCTCTTCGGGGAAGGGTTAGGGGAGCAGTTCTTC

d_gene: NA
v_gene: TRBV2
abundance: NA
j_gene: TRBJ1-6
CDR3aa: CASISDRNNSPLHF
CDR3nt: TGTGCCAGCATCTCGGACAGAAATAATTCACCCCTCCACTTT

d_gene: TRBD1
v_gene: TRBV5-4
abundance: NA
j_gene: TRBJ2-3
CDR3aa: CASSPRTGNTDTQYF
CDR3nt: TGTGCCAGCAGTCCCCGGACAGGGAACACAGATACGCAGTATTTT

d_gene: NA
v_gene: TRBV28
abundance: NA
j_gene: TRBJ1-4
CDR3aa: CASSRPKQVNEKLFF
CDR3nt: TGTGCCAGCAGCCGCCCCAAACAAGTTAATGAAAAACTGTTTTTT